This TCR beta chain was captured by sequencing in a study of cytomegalovirus exposure and HLA in healthy donors. Study-level findings and limits: Many donors shared some public TCRs, even though most TCR sequences were rare. TRBV6-2, TRBV6-3 and some other V segments were excluded as indistinguishable. Apparent HLA restriction characterized most CMV-associated TCR beta chains in a later analysis.

The germline V gene has CDR1 LNHDA and CDR2 SQIVND (reference sequence). CDR3 length: 12 residues. Trimming removed 4 bases from V and 7 bases from J; junction bases left unmatched: 4. 60 Vbeta and 13 Jbeta primers were used in PCR. Profiled with immunoSEQ multiplex PCR; TCRdb holds only in-frame clones, not every one. The sample includes around 170,000 clones, over 60% of them seen just once. Concerning this clone: Its target is unknown.

The sample comprised PBMCs. The rearrangement uses TRBV19 and TRBJ2-7, with 7 bases that match TRBD1. This clonotype was sampled from a girl aged 10-17 years in good health and CMV-seronegative. The CDR3 bases are TGTGCCAGTAGTACCACAGGGGATGAGCAGTACTTC. This codes for CASSTTGDEQYF.